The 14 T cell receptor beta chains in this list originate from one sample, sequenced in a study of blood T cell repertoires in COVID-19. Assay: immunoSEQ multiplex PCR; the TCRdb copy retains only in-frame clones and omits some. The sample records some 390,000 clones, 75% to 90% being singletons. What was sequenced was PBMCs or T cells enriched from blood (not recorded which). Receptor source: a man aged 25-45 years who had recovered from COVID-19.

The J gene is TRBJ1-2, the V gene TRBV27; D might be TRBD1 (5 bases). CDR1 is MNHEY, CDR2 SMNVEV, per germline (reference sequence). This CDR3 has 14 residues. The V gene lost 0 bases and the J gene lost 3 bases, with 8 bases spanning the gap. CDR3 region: CASSLSGGYYGYTF. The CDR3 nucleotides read TGTGCCAGCAGTTTATCGGGGGGGTACTATGGCTACACCTTC.

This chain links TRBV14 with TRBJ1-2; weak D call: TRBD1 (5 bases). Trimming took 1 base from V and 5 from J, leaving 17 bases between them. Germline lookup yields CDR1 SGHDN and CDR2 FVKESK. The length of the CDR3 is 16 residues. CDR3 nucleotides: TGTGCCAGCAGCCAAGTTTTGTCAGGGCTCCCATATGGCTACACCTTC. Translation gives CASSQVLSGLPYGYTF.

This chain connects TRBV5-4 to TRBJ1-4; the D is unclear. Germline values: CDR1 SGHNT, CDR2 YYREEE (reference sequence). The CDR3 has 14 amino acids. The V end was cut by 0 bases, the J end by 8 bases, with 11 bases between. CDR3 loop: CASSLDRGGEKLFF. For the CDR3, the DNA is TGTGCCAGCAGCTTGGATCGGGGAGGGGAAAAACTGTTTTTT.

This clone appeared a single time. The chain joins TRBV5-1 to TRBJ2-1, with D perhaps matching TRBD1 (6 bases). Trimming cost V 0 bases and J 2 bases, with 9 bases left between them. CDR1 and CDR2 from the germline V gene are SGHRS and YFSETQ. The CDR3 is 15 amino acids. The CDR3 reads CASSLGRGAYNEQFF. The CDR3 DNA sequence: TGCGCCAGCAGCTTGGGCAGGGGCGCCTACAATGAGCAGTTCTTC.

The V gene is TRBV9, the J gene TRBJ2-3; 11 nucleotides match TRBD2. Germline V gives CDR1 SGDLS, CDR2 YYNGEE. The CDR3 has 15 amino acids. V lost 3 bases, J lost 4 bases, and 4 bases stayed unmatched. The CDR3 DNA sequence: TGTGCCAGCAGCGGCATAGCGGGAGGGCCAGATACGCAGTATTTT. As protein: CASSGIAGGPDTQYF. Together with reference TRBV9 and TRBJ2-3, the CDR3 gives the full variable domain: DSGVTQTPKHLITATGQRVTLRCSPRSGDLSVYWYQQSLDQGLQFLIQYYNGEERAKGNILERFSAQQFPDLHSELNLSSLELGDSALYFCASSGIAGGPDTQYFGPGTRLTVL.

The CDR3 region has the DNA TGCGCCAGCCGGGACAGCAATGAAAAACTGTTTTTT. Translating gives CASRDSNEKLFF. The V call is TRBV5-1, the J call TRBJ1-4; 7 nucleotides align to TRBD1. The junction had 2 bases not matched to a gene; V was cut back by 7 bases and J by 5 bases. The V gene's germline CDR1 is SGHRS and CDR2 YFSETQ. This CDR3 region has 12 residues.

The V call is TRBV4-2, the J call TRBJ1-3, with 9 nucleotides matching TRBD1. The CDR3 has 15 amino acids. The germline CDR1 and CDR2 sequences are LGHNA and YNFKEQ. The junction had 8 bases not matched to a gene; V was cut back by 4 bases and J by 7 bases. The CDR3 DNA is TGTGCCAGCAGCCTTTCTGGGGACAGGGATAACACCATATATTTT. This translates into CASSLSGDRDNTIYF.

This CDR3 is CASSLGGTSSTQYF. The CDR3 DNA follows: TGTGCCAGCAGCTTAGGGGGGACTAGCTCGACTCAGTACTTC. The J gene is TRBJ2-4, the V gene TRBV7-9, with 9 positions matching TRBD2. This CDR3 contains 14 residues. V was clipped by 1 base and J by 12 bases; unmatched bases: 7. From germline, CDR1 is SEHNR and CDR2 FQNEAQ (reference sequence).

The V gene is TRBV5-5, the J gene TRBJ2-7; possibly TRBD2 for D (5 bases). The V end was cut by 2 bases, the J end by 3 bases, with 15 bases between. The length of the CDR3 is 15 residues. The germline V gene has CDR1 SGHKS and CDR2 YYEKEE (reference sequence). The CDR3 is CASSFIGGSFYEQYF. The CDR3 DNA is TGTGCCAGCAGCTTCATCGGCGGGTCGTTCTACGAGCAGTACTTC.

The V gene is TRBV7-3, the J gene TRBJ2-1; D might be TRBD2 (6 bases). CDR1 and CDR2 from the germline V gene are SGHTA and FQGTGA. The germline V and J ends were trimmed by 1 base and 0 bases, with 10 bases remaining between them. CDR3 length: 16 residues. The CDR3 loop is CASSLIPAGSYNEQFF. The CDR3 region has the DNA TGTGCCAGCAGCTTAATACCAGCGGGCTCCTACAATGAGCAGTTCTTC.

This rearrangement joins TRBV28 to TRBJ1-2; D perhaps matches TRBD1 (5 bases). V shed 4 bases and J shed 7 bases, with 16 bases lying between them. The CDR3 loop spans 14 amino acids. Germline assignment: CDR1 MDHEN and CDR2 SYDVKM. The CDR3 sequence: CASSSEADKSGYTF. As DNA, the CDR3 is TGTGCCAGCAGTTCCGAGGCGGACAAAAGTGGCTACACCTTC.

CDR3 in DNA: TGTGCCAGCAGCAAGACTAGCAGCACAGATACGCAGTATTTT. Amino acid sequence: CASSKTSSTDTQYF. This chain joins TRBV7-6 and TRBJ2-3, with 7 positions matching TRBD2. The J segment lost 0 bases and the V segment lost 5 bases, leaving 2 bases of the junction unmatched. Germline loops: CDR1 SGHVS, CDR2 FNYEAQ. This CDR3 contains 14 residues.

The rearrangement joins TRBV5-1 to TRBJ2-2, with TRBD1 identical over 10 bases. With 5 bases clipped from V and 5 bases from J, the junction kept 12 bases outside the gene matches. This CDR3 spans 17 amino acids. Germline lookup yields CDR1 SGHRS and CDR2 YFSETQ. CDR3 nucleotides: TGCGCCAGCAGGACAGGGGGCGCCCCGGAAGTGACCGGGGAGCTGTTTTTT. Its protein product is CASRTGGAPEVTGELFF.

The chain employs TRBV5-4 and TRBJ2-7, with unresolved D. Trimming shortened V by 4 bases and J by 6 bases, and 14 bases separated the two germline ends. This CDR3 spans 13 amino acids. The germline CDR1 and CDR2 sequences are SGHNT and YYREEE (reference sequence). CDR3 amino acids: CASSVSSLREQYF. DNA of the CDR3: TGTGCCAGCAGCGTCTCTAGTTTACGCGAGCAGTACTTC.